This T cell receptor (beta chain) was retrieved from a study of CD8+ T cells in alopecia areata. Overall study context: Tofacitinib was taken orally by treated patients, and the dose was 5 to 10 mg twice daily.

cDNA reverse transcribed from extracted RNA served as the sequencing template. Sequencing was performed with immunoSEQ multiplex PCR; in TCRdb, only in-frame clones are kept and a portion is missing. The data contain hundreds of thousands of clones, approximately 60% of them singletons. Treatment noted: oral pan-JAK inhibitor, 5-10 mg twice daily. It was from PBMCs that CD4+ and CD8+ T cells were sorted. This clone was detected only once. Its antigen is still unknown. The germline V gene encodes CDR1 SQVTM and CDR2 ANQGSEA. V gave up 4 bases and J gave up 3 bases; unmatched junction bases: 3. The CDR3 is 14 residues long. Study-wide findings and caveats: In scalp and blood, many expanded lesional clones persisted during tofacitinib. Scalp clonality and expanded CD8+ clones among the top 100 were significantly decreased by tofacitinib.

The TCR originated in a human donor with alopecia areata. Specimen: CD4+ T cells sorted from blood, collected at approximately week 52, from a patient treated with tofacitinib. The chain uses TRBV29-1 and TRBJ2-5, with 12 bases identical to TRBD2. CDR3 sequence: CSVALAGGKETQYF. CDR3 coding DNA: TGCAGCGTTGCCCTAGCGGGGGGGAAAGAGACCCAGTACTTC. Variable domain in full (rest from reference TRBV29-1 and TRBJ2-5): SAVISQKPSRDICQRGTSLTIQCQVDSQVTMMFWYRQQPGQSLTLIATANQGSEATYESGFVIDKFPISRPNLTFSTLTVSNMSPEDSSIYLCSVALAGGKETQYFGPGTRLLVL.